The clone carrying this T cell receptor (beta chain) was seen at least ten times. The record originates from a study of identical twins. TCRdb redid the calling of the 5' RACE reads with MiXCR, one entry per CDR3 protein. This sample carries some 1,600,000 distinct CDR3 sequences, 25% to 35% of them seen once, and the ten largest clones take 0.27%. V lost 4 bases and J lost 5, with 10 bases in between. The CDR3 consists of 12 residues. CDR1 and CDR2 (germline): SGHNT, YYREEE (reference sequence). The source of this sequence is a newborn girl in good health. The chain has TRBV5-4 and TRBJ2-7; D possibly corresponds to TRBD2 (5 bases). Source material: cord blood. The CDR3 here is CASSLDLNEQYF. The DNA for the CDR3 is TGTGCCAGCAGCCTGGACTTAAACGAGCAGTACTTC. Full variable domain (outside the CDR3, taken from reference TRBV5-4 and TRBJ2-7): ETGVTQSPTHLIKTRGQQVTLRCSSQSGHNTVSWYQQALGQGPQFIFQYYREEENGRGNFPPRFSGLQFPNYSSELNVNALELDDSALYLCASSLDLNEQYFGPGTRLTVT.